The clone carrying this T cell receptor beta chain has a single count. The target antigen is unknown. Each donor (without exception) was a healthy Caucasian. This specimen comes from a study of identical twins. Template switching added a universal primer site; cDNA carried unique molecular identifiers. TCRdb used MiXCR to reprocess the 5' RACE reads, holding one entry per CDR3 protein. The table lists around 1.7 million distinct CDR3 sequences, around 29% of them singletons. In germline, CDR1 is DFQATT, CDR2 SNEGSKA (reference sequence). With 3 bases clipped from V and 2 bases from J, the junction kept 1 base outside the gene matches. The CDR3 spans 13 residues. The study, taken as a whole, reports: Beta clonotypes that were abundant in cord blood contained fewer insertions, a pattern absent from memory repertoires. It was out-of-frame TCR alpha sharing in monozygotic twins that models underestimated.

The receptor was isolated from a newborn girl in good health. The sequenced material came from cord blood. V gene TRBV20-1 combines with J gene TRBJ2-5; 9 bases map to TRBD2. CDR3: CSASSGSQETQYF. The CDR3 DNA follows: TGCAGTGCTAGTAGCGGGAGTCAAGAGACCCAGTACTTC.